The 32 T cell receptor beta chains reported below all come from one sample, sequenced in a study of cytomegalovirus exposure and HLA in healthy donors. The PCR used 60 Vbeta and 13 Jbeta primers. Method: immunoSEQ multiplex PCR; TCRdb's copy keeps in-frame clones and lacks some. The profile shows some 130,000 clones, more than 70% of them singletons. Specimen: PBMCs. These receptors were taken from a man in his thirties or forties in good health and CMV-seronegative.

This chain links TRBV6-1 with TRBJ2-5; D is ambiguous. Trimming removed 2 bases at V and 3 bases at J, with 13 bases between. The germline V gene has CDR1 MNHNS and CDR2 SASEGT. The CDR3 totals 15 residues. CDR3 sequence: CASSEQWAWEETQYF. CDR3 sequence (DNA): TGTGCCAGCAGTGAACAGTGGGCATGGGAAGAGACCCAGTACTTC.

J is TRBJ2-3 and V is TRBV12-5; 8 bases map to TRBD1. CDR3 size: 17 residues. Germline CDR1 LGHNT, CDR2 FRNRAP. V gave up 0 bases and J gave up 1 base; unmatched junction bases: 6. CDR3 amino acids: CASGLVLTGARTDTQYF. Here the CDR3 DNA reads TGTGCTAGTGGTTTGGTACTGACAGGGGCCCGCACAGATACGCAGTATTTT.

This chain links TRBV6-5 with TRBJ1-1, with TRBD1 matching over 7 bases. The V gene's germline CDR1 is MNHEY and CDR2 SVGAGI. The CDR3 runs to 14 residues. Trimming cost V 6 bases and J 4 bases; bases outside gene matches: 8. The CDR3 here is CASSDRVSGTEAFF. CDR3 bases: TGTGCCAGCAGCGACAGGGTTAGTGGCACTGAAGCTTTCTTT.

The chain uses TRBV11-2 and TRBJ2-2, with 8 bases lining up with TRBD2. The germline gives CDR1 SGHAT, CDR2 FQNNGV. With V trimmed by 5 bases and J by 5 bases, 7 bases remained unmatched. The CDR3 has 15 amino acids. This CDR3 is CASSPSGRVTGELFF. The CDR3 region has the DNA TGTGCCAGCAGCCCCAGCGGGAGAGTAACCGGGGAGCTGTTTTTT.

V is TRBV29-1 and J is TRBJ2-7; 8 nucleotides line up with TRBD2. The CDR3 consists of 14 residues. CDR1 and CDR2 (germline): SQVTM, ANQGSEA. The V gene end was trimmed by 7 bases and the J gene end by 0 bases; junction bases not matched to a gene: 8. This CDR3 reads CSATDSGISYEQYF. The CDR3 region has the DNA TGCAGCGCTACGGATAGCGGGATCTCCTACGAGCAGTACTTC.

The CDR3 here is CASSLTGADTQYF. CDR3 DNA sequence: TGTGCCAGCAGCTTAACCGGGGCAGATACGCAGTATTTT. This chain links TRBV9 with TRBJ2-3, with TRBD2 as a possible D gene (5 bases). Germline CDR1 is SGDLS and CDR2 is YYNGEE. The ends were cut back, 4 bases at V and 4 bases at J, with 10 bases in the middle. The CDR3 has 13 amino acids.

The genes are TRBV29-1 and TRBJ1-1; 7 bases line up with TRBD1. This CDR3 region has 12 residues. Trimming at V came to 6 bases and at J to 2 bases, leaving 3 bases not matched to a gene. The germline gives CDR1 SQVTM, CDR2 ANQGSEA. The CDR3 DNA is TGCAGCGTCGGGACAGTAAACACTGAAGCTTTCTTT. As protein: CSVGTVNTEAFF.

The chain recombines TRBV5-1 with TRBJ1-4; no firm D call. V lost 0 bases and J 6 bases, leaving 12 bases between the germline ends. Germline lookup yields CDR1 SGHRS and CDR2 YFSETQ. This CDR3 comprises 15 residues. This chain's CDR3 is CASSLGPRGDEKLFF. Written as DNA, the CDR3 is TGCGCCAGCAGCTTGGGGCCCCGGGGTGATGAAAAACTGTTTTTT.

This rearrangement joins TRBV6-5 to TRBJ1-5; D call uncertain. This CDR3 spans 14 amino acids. CDR1 and CDR2 from the germline V gene are MNHEY and SVGAGI. V lost 0 bases and J lost 6, with 9 bases in between. The CDR3 reads CASSYSNVGQPQHF. The CDR3 coding sequence is TGTGCCAGCAGTTACTCGAACGTCGGTCAGCCCCAGCATTTT.

The V call is TRBV15, the J call TRBJ2-7; D is undetermined. Trimming cost V 0 bases and J 4 bases, with 13 bases left between them. This CDR3 comprises 15 residues. CDR1 is LNHNV and CDR2 is YYDKDF in the germline V gene (reference sequence). The CDR3 DNA reads TGTGCCACCAGCAGAGATTGGAAGGAGTTATACGAGCAGTACTTC. This encodes CATSRDWKELYEQYF.

The chain has TRBV2 and TRBJ2-7; TRBD1 aligns across 11 bases. The length of the CDR3 is 14 residues. After removal of 4 bases from V and 6 bases from J, the junction contained 5 bases not matched to a gene. Per germline, CDR1 SNHLY and CDR2 FYNNEI. The CDR3 region has the DNA TGTGCCAGCAGTGGCGGACAGGGGGCCGTCGAGCAGTACTTC. Translation: CASSGGQGAVEQYF.

A few counts support this clone. The chain carries TRBV5-5 and TRBJ2-2; D perhaps matches TRBD1 (6 bases). Germline CDR1 reads SGHKS; CDR2 reads YYEKEE (reference sequence). V was clipped by 0 bases and J by 7 bases, with 10 bases between them. The length of the CDR3 is 14 residues. The CDR3 sequence is CASSLGQAFGELFF. The CDR3 DNA reads TGTGCCAGCAGCTTGGGACAGGCGTTCGGGGAGCTGTTTTTT.

A single count supports this clone. The chain couples TRBV19 to TRBJ2-5; 7 bases agree with TRBD1. CDR3 length equals 14 residues. Germline V lookup: CDR1 LNHDA, CDR2 SQIVND (reference sequence). Losses at the gene ends were 5 bases for V and 2 bases for J; bases not matched to a gene: 5. CDR3 protein: CASSSWDRQETQYF. CDR3 coding DNA: TGTGCCAGTAGTTCTTGGGACAGACAAGAGACCCAGTACTTC.

The chain links TRBV6-5 to TRBJ1-4; the D gene is possibly TRBD1 (5 bases). The CDR3 sequence is 15 residues long. Germline CDR1 reads MNHEY; CDR2 reads SVGAGI. V was cut by 0 bases and J by 10 bases, with 15 bases left in between. CDR3 amino acids: CASSYSRYPGGKLFF. As DNA, the CDR3 is TGTGCCAGCAGTTACTCGAGGTACCCGGGGGGAAAACTGTTTTTT.

V usage is TRBV5-1 and J usage is TRBJ2-7, with 9 nucleotides matching TRBD2. Germline values: CDR1 SGHRS, CDR2 YFSETQ. The CDR3 totals 15 residues. The junction had 5 bases not matched to a gene; V was cut back by 2 bases and J by 2 bases. CDR3 sequence (DNA): TGCGCCAGCAGCTTAACTGTAGCGGGGGCCTACGAGCAGTACTTC. Residues: CASSLTVAGAYEQYF.

V usage is TRBV28 and J usage is TRBJ1-3; 8 nucleotides line up with TRBD1. The germline CDR1 and CDR2 sequences are MDHEN and SYDVKM. CDR3 length: 15 residues. With V trimmed by 7 bases and J by 7 bases, 12 bases remained unmatched. CDR3 residues: CASTLDQGARNTIYF. In DNA, the CDR3 is TGTGCCAGCACCCTAGACCAGGGGGCGCGGAACACCATATATTTT.

The chain links TRBV27 to TRBJ2-7; D may be TRBD1 (6 bases). Germline V gives CDR1 MNHEY, CDR2 SMNVEV (reference sequence). The V end lost 1 base, the J end lost 1 base, and 11 bases lay between the germline ends. There are 15 residues in the CDR3. The CDR3 is CASSLYPTGSYEQYF. The CDR3 nucleotides read TGTGCCAGCAGTTTATATCCCACAGGGTCCTACGAGCAGTACTTC.

This chain links TRBV19 with TRBJ1-3; D remains ambiguous. Germline values: CDR1 LNHDA, CDR2 SQIVND (reference sequence). The CDR3 has 14 amino acids. Deletions cut 6 bases from V and 0 bases from J, with 9 bases between. The CDR3 region is CASRFADSGNTIYF. CDR3 nucleotides: TGTGCCAGTAGGTTCGCGGACTCTGGAAACACCATATATTTT.

The V gene is TRBV2, the J gene TRBJ2-5; 7 bases fit TRBD2. CDR1 and CDR2 from the germline V gene are SNHLY and FYNNEI. The V gene end was trimmed by 2 bases and the J gene end by 4 bases; junction bases not matched to a gene: 4. This CDR3 comprises 14 residues. The CDR3 region has the DNA TGTGCCAGCAGTGAAAGGACTAGGCGAGAGACCCAGTACTTC. Translation: CASSERTRRETQYF.

There are a few counts of this clone. The chain recombines TRBV6-5 with TRBJ2-7, with 11 bases that match TRBD1. J gave up 0 bases and V 5 bases, and 3 bases lay outside the gene matches. CDR1 and CDR2 from the germline V gene are MNHEY and SVGAGI. This CDR3 spans 15 amino acids. The CDR3 reads CASSRGQGDSYEQYF. In nucleotides, the CDR3 is TGTGCCAGCAGTAGGGGACAGGGGGACTCCTACGAGCAGTACTTC.

The chain employs TRBV6-1 and TRBJ2-7, with D uncertain. Germline CDR1 and CDR2: MNHNS and SASEGT. There are 14 residues in the CDR3. Trimming removed 0 bases from V and 0 bases from J, with 6 bases in between. The CDR3 here is CASSEASFSYEQYF. The DNA of the CDR3 is TGTGCCAGCAGTGAAGCGTCTTTCTCCTACGAGCAGTACTTC.

V gene TRBV5-1 combines with J gene TRBJ1-1, with D possibly being TRBD1 (5 bases). This CDR3 is built from 14 residues. CDR1 is SGHRS, CDR2 YFSETQ, per germline. The ends were cut back, 0 bases at V and 4 bases at J, with 10 bases in the middle. CDR3 DNA sequence: TGCGCCAGCAGCTTGGGGGGCCAGGCCACTGAAGCTTTCTTT. Translation: CASSLGGQATEAFF.

The chain employs TRBV6-1 and TRBJ2-2; 11 bases align to TRBD2. Germline CDR1 MNHNS, CDR2 SASEGT. The V gene end was trimmed by 4 bases and the J gene end by 6 bases; junction bases not matched to a gene: 4. The CDR3 contains 15 residues. The CDR3 loop reads CASSGLAGGAGELFF. In nucleotides, the CDR3 is TGTGCCAGCAGTGGGCTAGCGGGAGGTGCCGGGGAGCTGTTTTTT.

The chain couples TRBV28 to TRBJ1-5; possibly TRBD1 for D (6 bases). CDR1 and CDR2 from the germline V gene are MDHEN and SYDVKM. The V gene lost 3 bases and the J gene lost 3 bases, with 15 bases spanning the gap. This CDR3 spans 16 amino acids. The CDR3 region is CASSFKGRGINQPQHF. The CDR3 DNA sequence: TGTGCCAGCAGTTTTAAAGGGAGGGGGATCAATCAGCCCCAGCATTTT.

This chain connects TRBV7-9 to TRBJ2-7; 7 positions match TRBD2. Germline CDR1 is SEHNR and CDR2 is FQNEAQ (reference sequence). V dropped 1 base and J dropped 6; count of bases not matched to a gene: 9. The CDR3 is 15 amino acids. The CDR3 region is CASSLGGGRAGEQYF. In DNA form, the CDR3 reads TGTGCCAGCAGCTTAGGGGGCGGGAGAGCGGGCGAGCAGTACTTC. The entire variable domain, with the rest obtained from reference TRBV7-9 and TRBJ2-7, is as follows: DTGVSQNPRHKITKRGQNVTFRCDPISEHNRLYWYRQTLGQGPEFLTYFQNEAQLEKSRLLSDRFSAERPKGSFSTLEIQRTEQGDSAMYLCASSLGGGRAGEQYFGPGTRLTVT.

CDR3 sequence reads: CASSPRGQVSNQPQHF. The CDR3 nucleotides are TGTGCCAGCAGCCCAAGGGGACAAGTTAGCAATCAGCCCCAGCATTTT. The chain combines TRBV7-8 with TRBJ1-5; D is possibly TRBD1 (6 bases). The germline V gene encodes CDR1 SGHVS and CDR2 FQNEAQ. This CDR3 spans 16 amino acids. V dropped 5 bases and J dropped 0 bases, with 14 bases sitting between them. The variable domain in full, completed from reference TRBV7-8 and TRBJ1-5, reads GAGVSQSPRYKVAKRGQDVALRCDPISGHVSLFWYQQALGQGPEFLTYFQNEAQLDKSGLPSDRFFAERPEGSVSTLKIQRTQQEDSAVYLCASSPRGQVSNQPQHFGDGTRLSIL.

The gene calls are TRBV21-1 and TRBJ1-1. TRBV21-1 is assigned pseudogene status. This CDR3 comprises 12 residues. CDR3 sequence (DNA): TGTGCCAGCGCTAATCGGGGAACTGAAGCTTTCTTT. Amino acid sequence: CASANRGTEAFF.

The chain uses TRBV5-1 and TRBJ2-3; D may be TRBD2 (8 bases). Germline V gene data show CDR1 as SGHRS and CDR2 as YFSETQ. The CDR3 is made up of 15 amino acids. V was shortened by 4 bases and J by 2 bases, with 14 bases between the two germline ends. The CDR3 nucleotides are TGCGCCAGCAGCCGGGGGGGACAGACCACAGATACGCAGTATTTT. Translated, it gives CASSRGGQTTDTQYF.

The CDR3 here is CASSWGGEGYEQYF. The CDR3 region has the DNA TGTGCCAGCAGCTGGGGGGGCGAAGGCTACGAGCAGTACTTC. This sequence joins TRBV9 and TRBJ2-7, with D possibly matching TRBD2 (7 bases). Germline V gene data show CDR1 as SGDLS and CDR2 as YYNGEE. The CDR3 has 14 amino acids. V lost 4 bases and J 3 bases, leaving 14 bases between the germline ends. Drawing the rest from reference TRBV9 and TRBJ2-7, the complete variable domain is DSGVTQTPKHLITATGQRVTLRCSPRSGDLSVYWYQQSLDQGLQFLIQYYNGEERAKGNILERFSAQQFPDLHSELNLSSLELGDSALYFCASSWGGEGYEQYFGPGTRLTVT.

By share, this clone counts as medium-sized (0.01 to 0.1%). The chain uses TRBV10-3 and TRBJ1-5; TRBD1 is a possible D gene (5 bases). The V and J ends lost 2 bases and 9 bases respectively, with 11 bases between them. The CDR3 totals 13 residues. Germline-derived CDR1 and CDR2 are ENHRY and SYGVKD. CDR3 residues: CAISEGTGTPQHF. The CDR3 DNA follows: TGTGCCATCAGTGAGGGAACAGGCACGCCCCAGCATTTT.

V is TRBV19 and J is TRBJ1-5; D gene uncertain. The germline V gene encodes CDR1 LNHDA and CDR2 SQIVND (reference sequence). The CDR3 loop spans 15 amino acids. Trimming pared 3 bases from V and 1 base from J, leaving 10 bases between. Here the CDR3 reads CASSIFGVSNQPQHF. The CDR3 DNA is TGTGCCAGTAGTATCTTCGGTGTAAGCAATCAGCCCCAGCATTTT.

The rearrangement uses TRBV15 and TRBJ2-1; TRBD2 agrees at 8 bases. Per germline, CDR1 LNHNV and CDR2 YYDKDF (reference sequence). Unmatched junction bases numbered 10, after V lost 3 bases and J lost 0 bases. The CDR3 contains 18 residues. This chain's CDR3 is CATSRGDGGGSSYNEQFF. In DNA form, the CDR3 reads TGTGCCACCAGCAGGGGGGACGGCGGGGGGAGCTCCTACAATGAGCAGTTCTTC.